This T cell receptor beta chain derives from a study of graft-versus-host responses after intestinal transplantation. This clone has just one count. The antigen is undetermined. The CDR3 contains 14 residues. With 6 bases removed from V and 7 bases from J, the gap between germline ends came to 17 bases. CDR1 is SGHTA and CDR2 is FQGTGA in the germline V gene. The repertoire was sequenced with immunoSEQ multiplex PCR; TCRdb's copy has only in-frame clones and lacks some. This table has 80,000 to 95,000 clones, 88% appearing once. The V call is TRBV7-3, the J call TRBJ2-3; tentatively, D is TRBD2 (5 bases). The input for sequencing was unstimulated CD4+ T cells sorted from spleen or lymph node cells, taken before transplant. The origin of this receptor is a human donor who was the organ donor for an intestinal transplant. The CDR3 coding sequence is TGTGCCAGCAGGCCCACCGGAGGTTGGAATACGCAGTATTTT. Translation gives CASRPTGGWNTQYF.